This TCR beta chain originates from a study of beta chain features in type 1 diabetes (dated by TCRdb to 2016 to 2019). About the study as a whole: Patients and healthy donors did not differ in mean age, gender distribution, total cell number or subset yield. Naive and central memory subsets were obtained from all 30 or so donors, but regulatory and stem cell-like memory subsets were isolated from only 8 patients and 8 healthy donors. A total of 100 million to 110 million sorted cells were examined across all samples, and a strong correlation was observed between cell number per subset and RNA yield. In the study, recently diagnosed type 1 diabetes patients and matched healthy donors were compared on the TCRB repertoires of their sorted circulating CD4+ T cell subsets. Beyond this particular receptor, the publication reports: At VDJ recombination sites, type 1 diabetes patients had fewer insertions and more deleted nucleotides, which implies abnormalities in thymic rearrangement. Naive, central memory and regulatory TCRB repertoires appeared to be more alike among patients than among healthy donors. Only small numbers of individuals were included in the HLA sub-analyses, which left unresolved whether HLA type had any influence on TCRB rearrangement. PCR might favor shorter templates, but patient and control samples were amplified and corrected together, so any skew would affect both groups equally. Because cDNA rather than genomic DNA was sequenced, highly expressing activated cells could have been over-represented, although no difference in activation and CD3 levels was found between groups. A moderate but significant shortening of TCRB CDR3 length was observed in type 1 diabetes patients in all four CD4+ subsets.

The V end gives up 1 base and the J end 5 bases, leaving 12 bases in the junction not matched to a gene. Inclusive of the bounding cysteine and phenylalanine, the CDR3 is 18 residues long. Only CDR3 DNA remains: 54 bases, in frame from the first base. In the germline V gene, CDR1 corresponds to SGHAT and CDR2 to FQNNGV. A single peripheral blood draw of approximately 100 mL on average was collected from each donor into heparinised tubes. A BD FACSAria II and a panel including CD45RO, CCR7, CD25, CD127, CD95 and CD27 were used to sort naive, central memory, regulatory and stem cell-like memory CD4+ T cells. Purity was above 95% for every sorted population. PBMCs were isolated right away by Lymphoprep density gradient centrifugation and were stained directly, without culture. To minimize batch effects, samples were stained and sorted in pairs, one healthy donor with one patient per experiment. All of the isolated RNA was reverse transcribed with the High Capacity cDNA Reverse Transcription Kit, so expressed TCRB transcripts were sequenced. Deep immunoSEQ sequencing was applied to naive, central memory and regulatory T cell samples, giving an average of around 3.4 million total reads per sample. Sorted cells were lysed in RLT buffer, and RNA was extracted using DNase-treated RNeasy Micro or Mini kits according to cell number. Each cell subset was processed on its own to prevent cross-contamination, while patient and healthy donor samples were processed together. The immunoSEQ multiplex PCR was used to amplify TCRB sequences from cDNA, yielding 87-bp fragments that span the CDR3 region. Sequencing of the amplicons was done on the Illumina HiSeq platform. Concerning the study's data processing: PCR bias was corrected computationally using synthetic template baselines, and reads within Hamming distance 2 were collapsed, with unmergeable singletons discarded. By aligning reads against IMGT, V, D and J genes, CDR3 length, and insertions or deletions at six rearrangement sites were assigned. Clonotype counts were normalized to sorted cell number within each subset before computing true diversity and Gini coefficients with the tcR R package. The overlap coefficient, calculated on TCRB nucleotide sequences, was used to measure repertoire sharing. Out-of-frame TCRB sequences from naive cells were analyzed as a proxy for the pre-selection repertoire. TCRdb stores this immuneACCESS table with in-frame sequences only. Part of the clones is absent; in the studies checked, under half of the shortfall reflects unresolved V genes, and no reason is known for the rest. The DNA gave D and trimming, while V, J and clone size come from that table. The table for this sample lists 200,000 to 300,000 clones; 11% to 15% of them were counted only once. The ten largest clones capture about 0.019% of the sample.

Comments on this clone: No antigen is known for it. Base qualities were left out, and no much larger clone turns up one base away.

The sequence was collected from a man aged 25-45 years with type 1 diabetes. Sequencing used naive CD4+ T cells from blood. The cell subset or site label here, explained by the study, means: true naive CD4+ T cells. This sequence uses TRBV11-2 and TRBJ2-5, and 11 bases in between align with TRBD2. The CDR3 sequence is CASSLAGALAGGMETQYF. The DNA is TGTGCCAGCAGCTTAGCGGGGGCCCTAGCGGGAGGTATGGAGACCCAGTACTTC.